The sample holds a few counts of the clone carrying this T cell receptor (beta chain). The data derive from a study of patients and donors after allogeneic stem cell transplantation. The CDR3 extends over 16 amino acids. V was clipped by 1 base and J by 5 bases, with 14 bases between them. Germline assignment: CDR1 LNHDA and CDR2 SQIVND (reference sequence). TCRdb ran MiXCR on the RT-PCR reads and lists one entry per CDR3 protein. The table lists 410,000 or so distinct CDR3 sequences, 16% of them singletons. This chain connects TRBV19 to TRBJ2-2; D remains unclear. This clonotype was sampled from a human donor who was either an allogeneic HSCT recipient or a stem cell or donor lymphocyte infusion donor (not recorded which). It is not recorded whose cells these are; they may come from a transplant donor. Sequencing was performed on blood, either unsorted or a sorted T cell fraction (not recorded which). CDR3 protein: CASSIVGLARTGELFF. The CDR3 bases are TGTGCCAGTAGTATAGTGGGGTTAGCCCGTACCGGGGAGCTGTTTTTT.